A selection of T cell receptor beta chains follows, all from one sample in a study of identical twins. Each CDR3 protein is one row after TCRdb ran MiXCR on the 5' RACE reads. Altogether about 660,000 distinct CDR3 sequences are present, 8.5% to 9% being singletons, with the ten largest covering about 0.98%. The sample was also linked to a second study, of yellow fever vaccine responses in identical twins.

The sample was PBMCs. The receptors were sampled from a woman between 18 and 29 years old in good health. Both conserved end residues are part of each CDR3. The order of the fields is V gene, J gene, D gene, clone size, CDR3 DNA, CDR3 protein. The D gene is left open where the match is weak. Only part of the rows carry a size: once, few, many, or a class if the clone is expanded.

TRBV20-1	TRBJ2-7	-	-	TGCAGTGCTAGTTTAAGTCGTGGGCGGGGACTTAGGGAGCAGTACTTC	CSASLSRGRGLREQYF
TRBV7-2	TRBJ2-5	-	few	TGTGCCAGCAGCTTACCCAGGGGGGAAGATAGGGAGACCCAGTACTTC	CASSLPRGEDRETQYF
TRBV4-3	TRBJ2-3	-	many	TGCGCCAGCAGCCAAGAGGCGGCCACAGATACGCAGTATTTT	CASSQEAATDTQYF
TRBV18	TRBJ2-1	-	-	TGTGCCAGCTCACCGGTTGGGCTAGCGATCAACAATGAGCAGTTCTTC	CASSPVGLAINNEQFF
TRBV9	TRBJ2-6	TRBD1	-	TGTGCCAGCAGCTCTAGGACAGGGGTCCTATCTGGGGCCAACGTCCTGACTTTC	CASSSRTGVLSGANVLTF
TRBV7-6	TRBJ2-7	TRBD2	-	TGTGCCAGCAGTCCCTACGCCGGGACTAGCGGGATTATCGACGAGCAGTACTTC	CASSPYAGTSGIIDEQYF
TRBV6-2/TRBV6-3	TRBJ2-1	-	many	TGTGCCAGCGTAGCGGACGATTACAATGAGCAGTTCTTC	CASVADDYNEQFF
TRBV3-1	TRBJ2-5	-	many	TGTGCCAGCAGCCAAGCAGTCGTAAAGACCCAGTACTTC	CASSQAVVKTQYF
TRBV15	TRBJ2-3	-	many	TGTGCCACCAGCAGAGTAGCCGCAGCAGATACGCAGTATTTT	CATSRVAAADTQYF
TRBV27	TRBJ2-7	TRBD2	few	TGTGCCAGCAGTTCCCTGACTAGCGGGAGGCCCCGCTACGAGCAGTACTTC	CASSSLTSGRPRYEQYF
TRBV9	TRBJ1-2	TRBD1	-	TGTGCCAGCAGCGTAGAGCCTCCGGGACAGGGTTCGAGATATGGCTACACCTTC	CASSVEPPGQGSRYGYTF
TRBV2	TRBJ2-5	-	few	TGTGCCAGCAGAAACTTTCTAGGGCTCGAGACCCAGTACTTC	CASRNFLGLETQYF
TRBV9	TRBJ2-1	TRBD2	few	TGTGCCAGCAGCGCAGGACTAGCGGGAGGTTCTAAATTCGTGAAGAATGAGCAGTTCTTC	CASSAGLAGGSKFVKNEQFF
TRBV7-9	TRBJ2-3	-	-	TGTGCCAGCAGTATGGCGGAAACCCCTAGCACAGATACGCAGTATTTT	CASSMAETPSTDTQYF
TRBV11-3	TRBJ1-4	-	-	TGTGCCAGCAGCGTCCCCGGGAGCCACTTCGGAAAACTGTTTTTT	CASSVPGSHFGKLFF
TRBV2	TRBJ1-1	-	many	TGTGCCAGCAAAGGGGGAATTAACACTGAAGCTTTCTTT	CASKGGINTEAFF
TRBV24-1	TRBJ2-1	TRBD2	many	TGTGCCACCACCATCGCGGGACTAGCGGGAGCGGCTGAGCAGTTCTTC	CATTIAGLAGAAEQFF
TRBV7-2	TRBJ2-5	-	-	TGTGCCAGCAGCCCCATGACTACCGAACAAGAGACCCAGTACTTC	CASSPMTTEQETQYF
TRBV4-1	TRBJ2-1	-	many	TGCGCCAGCAGCCAAGATGAGGAGGGCAGCTCCTACAATGAGCAGTTCTTC	CASSQDEEGSSYNEQFF
TRBV29-1	TRBJ2-7	-	many	TGCAGCGTGGGCCGGGACTCCTCCTACGAGCAGTACTTC	CSVGRDSSYEQYF
TRBV9	TRBJ2-2	-	-	TGTGCCAGCAGCGTAGAACCGGTAGCCACCGGGGAGCTGTTTTTT	CASSVEPVATGELFF
TRBV4-1	TRBJ2-5	TRBD2	many	TGCGCCAGCAGCCAAGGGGTAGCGGGCCAAGAGACCCAGTACTTC	CASSQGVAGQETQYF
TRBV3-1	TRBJ1-1	TRBD1	many	TGTGCCAGCAACCCGGGACAGGGGATTACTGAAGCTTTCTTT	CASNPGQGITEAFF
TRBV2	TRBJ1-4	TRBD1	many	TGTGCCAGCAGAAAACGCCCACAGGGGGCGCAGGAAAAACTGTTTTTT	CASRKRPQGAQEKLFF
TRBV4-1	TRBJ1-5	-	-	TGCGCCAGCAGCCAAGATGAGGGGGGAACCAATCAGCCCCAGCATTTT	CASSQDEGGTNQPQHF
TRBV14	TRBJ2-1	-	many	TGTGCCAGCAGCTCTCAGGGGACGGCTCTCTACAATGAGCAGTTCTTC	CASSSQGTALYNEQFF
TRBV12-3/TRBV12-4	TRBJ1-4	-	few	TGTGCCAGCAGTTTTGCGGGGGCCGATAATGAAAAACTGTTTTTT	CASSFAGADNEKLFF
TRBV6-4	TRBJ1-2	TRBD1	-	TGTGCCAGCAGTGGACAGGGGCATTATGGCTACACCTTC	CASSGQGHYGYTF
TRBV12-3/TRBV12-4	TRBJ2-6	-	-	TGTGCCAGCAGTGGGGCCTTAGGTGGGGCCAACGTCCTGACTTTC	CASSGALGGANVLTF
TRBV29-1	TRBJ2-1	TRBD2	-	TGCAGCGTTGAAGGCGGGTCGCGGGGGGGCCTTTTTAGCTCCTACAATGAGCAGTTCTTC	CSVEGGSRGGLFSSYNEQFF
TRBV7-6	TRBJ2-1	-	-	TGTGCCAGCAGCACGAGTAGGGAGGACAGAAGCTCCTACAATGAGCAGTTCTTC	CASSTSREDRSSYNEQFF
TRBV15	TRBJ2-4	-	many	TGTGCCACCAGCAGCGTAAGGGGGAGAGGAAAAAACATTCAGTACTTC	CATSSVRGRGKNIQYF
TRBV20-1	TRBJ2-7	-	few	TGCAGTGCTAGAGATCGTGACAGGCCCTACGAGCAGTACTTC	CSARDRDRPYEQYF
TRBV3-1	TRBJ2-1	-	few	TGTGCCAGCAGCCCCGGACTGCAGCTTGAGCAGTTCTTC	CASSPGLQLEQFF
TRBV12-3/TRBV12-4	TRBJ1-2	-	-	TGTGCCAGCAGTTTGGGCGGGCTTGGCTATGGCTACACCTTC	CASSLGGLGYGYTF
TRBV2	TRBJ2-3	-	-	TGTGCCAGCAGTGCCCCTGAGACAGATACGCAGTATTTT	CASSAPETDTQYF
TRBV2	TRBJ1-1	-	many	TGTGCCAGCAGTGAACCGGGACTCTACGCTTTCTTT	CASSEPGLYAFF
TRBV12-3/TRBV12-4	TRBJ2-3	-	many	TGTGCCAGCGGGCCGGGTCCCAGCACAGATACGCAGTATTTT	CASGPGPSTDTQYF
TRBV6-1	TRBJ2-7	-	few	TGTGCCAGCAGTAAACCAGGCCTAGGGGGCTACGAGCAGTACTTC	CASSKPGLGGYEQYF
TRBV27	TRBJ2-1	-	-	TGTGCCAGCAGTTCTCGGGATCGTACCCACAATGAGCAGTTCTTC	CASSSRDRTHNEQFF
TRBV7-8	TRBJ2-7	TRBD1	-	TGTGCCAGCAGCTTAGCGTCTGGGGTGGGGACAGGGGGCTCCTACGAGCAGTACTTC	CASSLASGVGTGGSYEQYF
TRBV20-1	TRBJ2-4	-	few	TGCAGTGCTCCCCGACAGCAGGGAGCCAAAAACATTCAGTACTTC	CSAPRQQGAKNIQYF
TRBV20-1	TRBJ2-1	TRBD1	few	TGCAGTGCCATCGAATGGGGGGACAGGGGGCCTAGGCGGGGCTACAATGAGCAGTTCTTC	CSAIEWGDRGPRRGYNEQFF
TRBV4-1	TRBJ2-1	-	many	TGCGCCAGCAGCCAGGAAGGACAGATCTACAATGAGCAGTTCTTC	CASSQEGQIYNEQFF
TRBV6-1	TRBJ2-4	-	-	TGTGCCAGCAGTGAACAGCAGGGCCTAGCCAAAAACATTCAGTACTTC	CASSEQQGLAKNIQYF
TRBV16	TRBJ2-7	TRBD1	-	TGTGCCAGCAGCCTCGGGACAGACGCCTACGAGCAGTACTTC	CASSLGTDAYEQYF
TRBV6-5	TRBJ2-3	-	-	TGTGCCAGCAGTTATATTTGGGGCACAGATACGCAGTATTTT	CASSYIWGTDTQYF
TRBV6-2/TRBV6-3	TRBJ2-1	TRBD2	-	TGTGCCAGCAGTTACCCTGGGACTAGCGGGAGTTTTTTTGAGCAGTTCTTC	CASSYPGTSGSFFEQFF